The 6 T cell receptor beta chains presented below share a single source sample, sequenced in a study of blood T cell repertoires in COVID-19. Data came from immunoSEQ multiplex PCR; TCRdb stores just in-frame clones and leaves some out. Of hundreds of thousands of clones listed, just over 85% were seen once; the top ten hold roughly 4.5%. Sequences were obtained from peripheral blood. These receptors originate from a man aged 50 to 60 with acute or convalescent COVID-19.

The genes are TRBV10-2 and TRBJ2-7; 8 nucleotides agree with TRBD2. The length of the CDR3 is 15 residues. J was trimmed by 1 base and V by 3 bases; bases with no gene match: 5. Germline V gene data show CDR1 as WSHSY and CDR2 as SAAADI. DNA of the CDR3: TGCGCCAGCAGTGATAAACTAGCGGCATCCTACGAGCAGTACTTC. This codes for CASSDKLAASYEQYF.

J is TRBJ1-5 and V is TRBV15; weak D call: TRBD1 (5 bases). Between the trimmed V and J ends, which lost 0 bases and 0 bases, there was a span of 12 bases. CDR1 is LNHNV, CDR2 YYDKDF, per germline (reference sequence). The length of the CDR3 is 17 residues. CDR3 DNA: TGTGCCACCAGCAGAGATAGATGGGGGGATAGCAATCAGCCCCAGCATTTT. Its translation: CATSRDRWGDSNQPQHF.

The chain couples TRBV5-3 to TRBJ2-7; D perhaps matches TRBD2 (6 bases). TRBV5-3 is annotated as an ORF whose role is uncertain. Trimming stripped 2 bases from V and 0 bases from J, with 12 bases between. This CDR3 region has 15 residues. CDR3 protein: CARSFGQGGSYEQYF. Written as DNA, the CDR3 is TGTGCCAGAAGCTTTGGGCAGGGAGGCTCCTACGAGCAGTACTTC.

The chain employs TRBV5-1 and TRBJ1-6; 7 bases line up with TRBD1. The germline V gene encodes CDR1 SGHRS and CDR2 YFSETQ. V gave up 4 bases and J gave up 6 bases; unmatched junction bases: 10. The CDR3 sequence is 16 residues long. The CDR3 region has the DNA TGCGCCAGCAGCCCACGGGGCAGGGGGATTAATTCACCCCTCCACTTT. Its protein product is CASSPRGRGINSPLHF.

This chain joins TRBV11-3 and TRBJ2-7, with D uncertain. Germline values: CDR1 SGHNT, CDR2 YENEEA. The CDR3 is 12 residues long. Trimming removed 0 bases at V and 3 bases at J, with 3 bases between. In DNA, the CDR3 is TGTGCCAGCAGCTTAGACAACTACGAGCAGTACTTC. Protein: CASSLDNYEQYF.

The chain employs TRBV5-1 and TRBJ1-1, with D unresolved. The length of the CDR3 is 17 residues. V lost 1 base and J lost 0, with 16 bases in between. The germline gives CDR1 SGHRS, CDR2 YFSETQ. The CDR3 protein is CASSLSTTARMNTEAFF. The CDR3, as DNA: TGCGCCAGCAGCTTGAGTACAACAGCTCGAATGAACACTGAAGCTTTCTTT. Full variable domain (missing parts from reference TRBV5-1 and TRBJ1-1): KAGVTQTPRYLIKTRGQQVTLSCSPISGHRSVSWYQQTPGQGLQFLFEYFSETQRNKGNFPGRFSGRQFSNSRSEMNVSTLELGDSALYLCASSLSTTARMNTEAFFGQGTRLTVV.